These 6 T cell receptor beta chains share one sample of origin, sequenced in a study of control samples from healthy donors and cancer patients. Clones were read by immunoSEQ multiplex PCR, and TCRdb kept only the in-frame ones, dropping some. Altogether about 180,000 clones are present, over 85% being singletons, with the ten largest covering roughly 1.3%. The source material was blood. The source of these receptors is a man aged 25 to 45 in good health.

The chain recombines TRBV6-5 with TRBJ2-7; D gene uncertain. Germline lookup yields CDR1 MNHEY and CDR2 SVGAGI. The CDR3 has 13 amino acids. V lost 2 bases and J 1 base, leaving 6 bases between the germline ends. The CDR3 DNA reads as TGTGCCAGCAGTTACGGGCAGTCCTACGAGCAGTACTTC. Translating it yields CASSYGQSYEQYF.

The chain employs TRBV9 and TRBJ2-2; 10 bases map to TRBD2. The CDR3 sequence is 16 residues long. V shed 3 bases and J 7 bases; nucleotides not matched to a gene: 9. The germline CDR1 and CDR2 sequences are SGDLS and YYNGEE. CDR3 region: CASSAPGTSAIGELFF. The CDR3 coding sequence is TGTGCCAGCAGCGCTCCCGGGACTAGCGCGATCGGGGAGCTGTTTTTT.

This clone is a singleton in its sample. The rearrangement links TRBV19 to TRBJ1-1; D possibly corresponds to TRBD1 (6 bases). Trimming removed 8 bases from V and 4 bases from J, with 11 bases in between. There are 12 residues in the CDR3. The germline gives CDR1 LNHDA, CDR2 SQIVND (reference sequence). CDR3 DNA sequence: TGTGCCAGTCAGCAGGGGCGCACTGAAGCTTTCTTT. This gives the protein CASQQGRTEAFF.

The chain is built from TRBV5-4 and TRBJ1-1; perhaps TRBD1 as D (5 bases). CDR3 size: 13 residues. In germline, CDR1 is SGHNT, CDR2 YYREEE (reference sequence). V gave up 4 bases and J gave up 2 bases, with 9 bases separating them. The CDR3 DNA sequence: TGTGCCAGCAGCGGCGGGACTAACACTGAAGCTTTCTTT. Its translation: CASSGGTNTEAFF.

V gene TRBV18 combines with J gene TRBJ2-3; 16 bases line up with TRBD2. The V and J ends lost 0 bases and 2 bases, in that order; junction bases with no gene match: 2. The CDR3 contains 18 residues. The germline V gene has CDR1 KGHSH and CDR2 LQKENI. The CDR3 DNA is TGTGCCAGCTCACCACCGGGACTAGCGGGGGGGAACACAGATACGCAGTATTTT. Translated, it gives CASSPPGLAGGNTDTQYF. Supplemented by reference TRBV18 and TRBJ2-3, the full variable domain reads NAGVMQNPRHLVRRRGQEARLRCSPMKGHSHVYWYRQLPEEGLKFMVYLQKENIIDESGMPKERFSAEFPKEGPSILRIQQVVRGDSAAYFCASSPPGLAGGNTDTQYFGPGTRLTVL.

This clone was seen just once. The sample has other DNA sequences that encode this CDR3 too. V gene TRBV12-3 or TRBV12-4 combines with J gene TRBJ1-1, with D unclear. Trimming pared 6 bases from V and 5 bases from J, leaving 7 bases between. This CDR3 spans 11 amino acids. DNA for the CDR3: TGTGCCAGCAGCCCGGGGACTGAAGCTTTCTTT. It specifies CASSPGTEAFF.